The following is a T cell receptor (beta chain) sequence with its context. No antigen is known for it. No base qualities exist here, and no much larger clone lies one base off it. The sample belongs to a study of cytomegalovirus exposure and HLA in healthy donors (dated by TCRdb to 2016 to 2017). Background on the whole study: In an earlier analysis of about 560 of the donors, 276 Gb of sequence data and some 120 million unique TCR beta sequences from about 190 million T cells were reported. About 310 gigabases of sequencing data and some 85 million unique TCR sequences were included in an early release covering over 600 HLA-typed donors. Among the roughly 400 genotyped donors, more than 70% belonged to the genetic ancestry cluster associated with self-reported Caucasian donors. The study was designed to test whether signatures of past pathogen exposure could be identified by cataloging public T cell receptors. The study profiled the T cell repertoires of more than 500 subjects by immunosequencing and related them to cytomegalovirus serostatus. Along with the approximately 700-subject first cohort, a separate validation cohort of 120 different subjects was used. High-throughput TCR immunosequencing, statistical association of individual TCRs with disease status, and machine learning were combined to predict cytomegalovirus infection status. A later analysis re-analyzed previously published TCR beta repertoires from roughly 690 donors and added high-resolution HLA genotyping to study TCR occurrence patterns. Rather than drawing on any new phenotypic data, the later analysis identified candidate immune exposures from TCR beta sequences and the way those sequences occurred across donors. An earlier analysis of about 620 of the donors applied high-throughput TCR beta sequencing to assess whether each TCR beta V gene segment acted as functional or pseudogenic. Donor age, sex, ethnicity and CMV serostatus were collected together with the repertoire data. A later genetic analysis used genome-wide SNP genotypes for about three fifths of the 666 donors, treating that subset as a discovery cohort. All discovery cohort repertoires had been generated on a single sequencing platform. Class I and class II HLA loci were covered by the typing at four-digit resolution. Typing coverage differed by locus: A, B, C, DRB1 and DQB1 were typed in roughly 620-630 donors, DQA1 in about 500, DPA1 in roughly 590, and DPB1 in 472. Because of strong linkage in the cohort, a few DR-DQ haplotypes were treated as single units for association and clustering. On average, over 200,000 unique TCR beta nucleotide sequences were sequenced per donor among roughly 430 genotyped donors of the cohort, with roughly 18% of those sequences being non-productive.

The cohort was made up of under 800 healthy bone marrow donors. All cohort members were sampled while nominally healthy, although unrecorded immune exposures were likely present. The donor tested CMV seropositive and was one of the 289 seropositive cohort members. Each donor provided a peripheral blood sample, and peripheral blood mononuclear cells were used for TCR beta sequencing. Genomic DNA extraction from the blood cell samples was performed with the Qiagen DNeasy Blood Extraction Kit. Libraries were made using the immunoSEQ multiplex PCR assay. The multiplex PCR relied on a mix of 60 forward primers for TCR Vbeta segments and 13 reverse primers for TCR Jbeta segments. The CDR3 region of rearranged TCR beta genes was amplified from genomic DNA by a multiplex PCR assay. The Illumina HiSeq System was used to sequence the amplified TCR beta libraries as 87-base-pair reads. The original pipeline was this. A later analysis counted about 80 million unique TCR beta chains across the 550 to 750 repertoires, and around 12 million of these chains were shared by at least two donors. Raw reads were error-corrected and collapsed into unique sequences by a nearest-neighbor algorithm in which closely related sequences were merged to remove PCR and sequencing errors. V, D and J gene segments were assigned by aligning CDR3 sequences to IMGT reference sequences. For a sequence to be retained, a match of at least six nucleotides to both a V gene segment and a J gene segment was required. Rearrangements were called productive when the CDR3 lacked stop codons and stayed in frame with V and J; all others were non-productive. CDR3 was defined according to IMGT convention as the region running from the second conserved V-encoded cysteine to the conserved J-encoded phenylalanine. The earlier analysis of about 500 of the donors excluded sequences that lacked an unambiguous match to a single V gene segment. In an earlier analysis of more than 500 of the donors, a V segment was called functional when productive rearrangements were above 56.7%, and segregating when the standard deviation between donors exceeded 5%. A statistical classification framework was built to diagnose cytomegalovirus status from the catalog of TCR beta chain sequences. In a later analysis, V and J genes were assigned by comparing TCR nucleotide sequences against IMGT/GENE-DB human TR gene sequences. A later analysis assigned CDR3 sequences and most-parsimonious VDJ recombination scenarios with the TCRdist pipeline. In a later analysis, each TCR beta chain was defined by its CDR3 amino acid sequence together with its V-gene family, and reads lacking a unique V-gene family were excluded. To address suspected cross-contamination and a sequencing artifact, a later analysis removed around 600 highly shared, low-generation-probability nucleotide sequences. In a later analysis, a clonal expansion index for each public chain was calculated from normalized within-repertoire ranks of inferred template counts. A later analysis computed generation probabilities with a VDJ recombination model fitted to out-of-frame rearrangements, and checked the results against IGoR. In a later analysis, hypergeometric tests were used to score TCR-TCR, TCR-HLA and TCR-CMV co-occurrence, with a repertoire-size bias correction applied to TCR pairs. In a later analysis, false discovery rates were estimated by permuting HLA or CMV assignments 20 times. In a later analysis, co-occurring TCRs were grouped using DBSCAN, and TCRdist sequence similarity was added for clustering within HLA-allele-positive subsets. For co-occurrence clustering, repertoires with fewer than 30,000 or more than 120,000 public chains were excluded, along with four to six repertoires with anomalous nucleotide sharing. TCRdb's version of the immuneACCESS table is confined to in-frame rearrangements and falls short of the full clone set. An unresolved V gene accounts for under half of the shortfall where checked; the remainder is of unknown origin. From that table come the V and J calls and clone size; the DNA was used to work out D and trimming. The sample records around 150,000 clones, around 79% of which are singletons. The ten top clones hold roughly 7.5% of the sample.

CDR1 MNHNY and CDR2 SVGAGI are derived from the germline V gene (reference sequence). The CDR3 covers 14 residues, taking in both the cysteine and the phenylalanine. Only the CDR3 DNA is retained, 42 bases long and in frame from the first base. Trimmed from V: 0 bases; trimmed from J: 9 bases; junction bases lacking a gene match: 5. Points the paper makes about the study in general: At a false discovery rate of 0.05, a later analysis linked under 20,000 TCR beta sequences to specific HLA alleles. Because HLA typing was unavailable for some donors at each locus, only the typed subset was used in association tests. Immune exposure information for the cohort was limited to CMV serostatus. In a later analysis, most CMV-associated TCR beta chains were found to appear HLA-restricted, with HLA associations seemingly driven largely by CMV exposure. When HLA alleles, especially DR and DQ, strongly co-occurred, TCR associations were difficult to assign to individual alleles. Correlated functional status among segregating V segments might be attributable to linkage disequilibrium, but an unknown experimental factor could not be ruled out. In a later genetic analysis, a missense DCLRE1C variant was associated with V-gene and J-gene trimming of TCR beta chains, and the association was replicated in an independent cohort. The 87-base-pair reads could not distinguish some IMGT-functional V segments, including TRBV6-2 and TRBV6-3, so those segments were excluded. In a later analysis, HLA-associated TCR beta chains were found to be more clonally expanded and to have lower generation probabilities than equally common non-associated chains. The earlier analysis of some 540 of the donors excluded approximately 15 rarely observed V segments, including chromosome 9 orphons, because counts were too low. Most TCR sequences were observed very rarely across donors, whereas some public TCRs were present in many individuals. In vitro tests confirmed that a few of the cytomegalovirus-associated TCR beta chains recognize cytomegalovirus antigens. In a later analysis, TCR association rates were found to vary across HLA loci, with the most associated TCRs seen for DRB1 alleles and the fewest for HLA-C alleles. A later genetic analysis reported fewer N-insertions in productive TCRs among donors in an Asian-associated ancestry cluster than the roughly 620-donor mean. According to a later analysis, parvovirus B19, influenza, CMV and Epstein-Barr virus appeared linked to several top co-occurrence clusters. A further reported finding was that TCR beta sequences accurately predicted the HLA-A and HLA-B alleles for most subjects in the first cohort. The authors suggested that the approach could potentially be extended to other disease states and immunological phenotypes. A group of highly shared sequence variants was considered likely to be a technical artifact of the sequencing pipeline. This cohort had only TCR beta chains sequenced, and the lack of alpha or paired-chain data limited which features could be detected. Broadly in line with IMGT annotations, most TCR beta V segments showed up in productive rearrangements about 87% or about 30% of the time in an earlier analysis of around 600 of the donors. The classifier was reported to diagnose cytomegalovirus status with high specificity and sensitivity in both the original cohort and the validation cohort. In the study, around 150 TCR beta chains were listed as associated with cytomegalovirus. Presence/absence analyses assumed roughly uniform sequencing depth across donors, an assumption that may not hold.

The chain is encoded by TRBV6-6 joined to TRBJ2-1, and TRBD1 aligns with 7 junction nucleotides. Sequenced sample: PBMCs. This sequence was found in a male donor in good health and CMV-seropositive. The DNA is as follows: TGTGCCAGCAGTTACTCCGAGGGGGCTCCTGAGCAGTTCTTC. It translates to CASSYSEGAPEQFF.